These 27 T cell receptor beta chains were all obtained from the same sample, sequenced in a study of blood T cell repertoires in COVID-19 (dated by TCRdb to 2018 to 2021). Libraries were made using the immunoSEQ multiplex PCR assay. Here the immuneACCESS table is served through TCRdb, limited to in-frame sequences with V and J called. Missing clones are a known gap in these copies; in checked studies unresolved V genes cover under half, and the rest lacks a known reason. Counted in this sample were approximately 270,000 clones; about nine tenths of them appeared once. Together, the top ten hold 1% to 1.5% of the sample. Sample: PBMCs or T cells enriched from blood (not recorded which). These receptors originate from a human donor in a cohort exposed to, infected with or recovered from COVID-19 (not recorded which). The donor label of this sample is uncertain.

The gene calls are TRBV7-9 and TRBJ1-1; tentative D call: TRBD1 (5 bases). The length of the CDR3 is 11 residues. The V and J ends lost 4 bases and 8 bases respectively, with 8 bases between them. From germline, CDR1 is SEHNR and CDR2 FQNEAQ (reference sequence). The CDR3, as DNA: TGTGCCAGCAGCTACGACAGCGAAGCTTTCTTT. Translating it yields CASSYDSEAFF.

This rearrangement joins TRBV29-1 to TRBJ1-2, with D possibly being TRBD1 (6 bases). CDR1 is SQVTM and CDR2 is ANQGSEA in the germline V gene. Trimming left V 3 bases short and J 6 bases short, with 20 bases between. The CDR3 totals 15 residues. The CDR3 DNA sequence: TGCAGCGTTGATGAACTTCGTGACAGGAGGAATGGCTACACCTTC. This sequence encodes CSVDELRDRRNGYTF.

This clone appeared once. The identical CDR3 is also encoded by other nucleotide sequences in the sample. The rearrangement links TRBV7-9 to TRBJ2-7; the D gene is possibly TRBD1 (7 bases). CDR1 SEHNR and CDR2 FQNEAQ come from the germline V gene (reference sequence). V was shortened by 6 bases and J by 1 base, with 10 bases between the two germline ends. CDR3 length: 13 residues. The CDR3 nucleotides read TGTGCCAGCAGTCCAGGGGGGTCCTACGAGCAGTACTTC. Translated, it gives CASSPGGSYEQYF.

The V and J genes are TRBV6-2 or TRBV6-3 and TRBJ2-3; the match to TRBD1 covers 10 bases. Unmatched junction bases numbered 1, after V lost 1 base and J lost 3 bases. The germline V gene has CDR1 MNHEY and CDR2 SVGEGT. The CDR3 has 15 amino acids. CDR3 amino acids: CASSYWDRGTDTQYF. The CDR3 DNA is TGTGCCAGCAGTTACTGGGACAGGGGAACAGATACGCAGTATTTT.

The rearrangement uses TRBV7-8 and TRBJ1-4; no definite D call. Germline V lookup: CDR1 SGHVS, CDR2 FQNEAQ. This CDR3 has 14 residues. Trimming took off 1 base at V and 6 bases at J, with 9 bases between the two ends. The CDR3 DNA reads TGTGCCAGCAGCTTAGTAGCCAGTGATGAAAAACTGTTTTTT. Its translation is CASSLVASDEKLFF.

The chain joins TRBV7-3 to TRBJ1-1; TRBD1 matches at 7 bases. CDR3 length: 15 amino acids. Trimming removed 5 bases from V and 1 base from J; junction bases left unmatched: 7. Germline CDR1 reads SGHTA; CDR2 reads FQGTGA. As DNA, the CDR3 is TGTGCCAGCAGCCGAACAGGGGCCCCGAACACTGAAGCTTTCTTT. This translates into CASSRTGAPNTEAFF.

The chain has TRBV5-1 and TRBJ2-2; TRBD1 aligns across 9 bases. Germline V CDR1 and CDR2: SGHRS, YFSETQ. V was clipped by 3 bases and J by 6 bases; unmatched bases: 6. The CDR3 is 15 residues long. This CDR3 reads CASSSTGQGPGELFF. The DNA of the CDR3 is TGCGCCAGCAGCTCCACGGGACAGGGCCCCGGGGAGCTGTTTTTT. The full variable domain, in which reference TRBV5-1 and TRBJ2-2 provide the parts outside the CDR3, is KAGVTQTPRYLIKTRGQQVTLSCSPISGHRSVSWYQQTPGQGLQFLFEYFSETQRNKGNFPGRFSGRQFSNSRSEMNVSTLELGDSALYLCASSSTGQGPGELFFGEGSRLTVL.

The J gene is TRBJ2-5, the V gene TRBV7-9; possibly TRBD1 for D (5 bases). Germline assignment: CDR1 SEHNR and CDR2 FQNEAQ (reference sequence). The V end was cut by 5 bases, the J end by 3 bases, with 7 bases between. There are 12 residues in the CDR3. The CDR3 loop reads CASSQTEETQYF. The DNA for the CDR3 is TGTGCCAGCAGCCAGACAGAAGAGACCCAGTACTTC.

The chain carries TRBV10-3 and TRBJ1-5; D is uncertain. V dropped 0 bases and J dropped 5 bases, with 5 bases sitting between them. The CDR3 runs 13 residues. In germline, CDR1 is ENHRY, CDR2 SYGVKD. DNA for the CDR3: TGTGCCATCAGTGAGTCGAGGGATCAGCCCCAGCATTTT. Protein sequence: CAISESRDQPQHF.

The V gene is TRBV30, the J gene TRBJ1-5, with D perhaps matching TRBD1 (5 bases). The germline V gene has CDR1 GTSNPN and CDR2 SVGIG (reference sequence). This CDR3 is 13 amino acids long. Trimming cost V 4 bases and J 5 bases, with 12 bases left between them. The CDR3, as DNA: TGTGCCTGGACCTCAGGGCTAGATCAGCCCCAGCATTTT. Translating it yields CAWTSGLDQPQHF.

The chain links TRBV12-5 to TRBJ2-2, with 8 bases that match TRBD1. The CDR3 consists of 15 residues. From germline, CDR1 is LGHNT and CDR2 FRNRAP. V lost 6 bases to trimming and J lost 3 bases; unmatched junction nucleotides: 6. This CDR3 reads CASGSPGQDTGELFF. For the CDR3, the DNA is TGTGCTAGTGGGTCGCCGGGACAGGACACCGGGGAGCTGTTTTTT.

V usage is TRBV2 and J usage is TRBJ2-5; D might be TRBD2 (5 bases). Trimming pared 8 bases from V and 4 bases from J, leaving 11 bases between. Germline values: CDR1 SNHLY, CDR2 FYNNEI. The CDR3 loop spans 12 amino acids. CDR3 bases: TGTGCCAGCCGATCCGGACTAGAGACCCAGTACTTC. Its protein is CASRSGLETQYF. Filled out from reference TRBV2 and TRBJ2-5, the complete variable domain reads EPEVTQTPSHQVTQMGQEVILRCVPISNHLYFYWYRQILGQKVEFLVSFYNNEISEKSEIFDDQFSVERPDGSNFTLKIRSTKLEDSAMYFCASRSGLETQYFGPGTRLLVL.

The chain is built from TRBV24-1 and TRBJ1-4; 8 nucleotides align to TRBD1. The V gene's germline CDR1 is KGHDR and CDR2 SFDVKD. The CDR3 length is 15 residues. Losses at the gene ends were 4 bases for V and 8 bases for J; bases not matched to a gene: 8. The CDR3 loop is CATSDPGQGEEKLFF. The CDR3, as DNA: TGTGCCACCAGTGACCCTGGACAGGGAGAGGAAAAACTGTTTTTT.

The chain recombines TRBV2 with TRBJ1-4, with D possibly being TRBD1 (5 bases). Germline V gene lookup returns CDR1 SNHLY and CDR2 FYNNEI. Trimming left V 3 bases short and J 0 bases short, with 8 bases between. This CDR3 has 15 amino acids. CDR3 in DNA: TGTGCCAGCAGTGAGGGGGAGGCAACTAATGAAAAACTGTTTTTT. It encodes CASSEGEATNEKLFF.

In regard to this clone: Within the sample, other DNA sequences also encode this same CDR3. The chain links TRBV2 to TRBJ1-2; maybe TRBD1 (6 bases). The germline CDR1 and CDR2 sequences are SNHLY and FYNNEI. V was cut by 8 bases and J by 8 bases, with 12 bases left in between. The CDR3 has 11 amino acids. This CDR3 is CASSGGRGYTF. CDR3 sequence (DNA): TGTGCCAGCTCCGGGGGGCGAGGCTACACCTTC.

The chain uses TRBV19 and TRBJ2-3; 7 nucleotides line up with TRBD2. The CDR3 sequence is 16 residues long. The junction had 6 bases not matched to a gene; V was cut back by 3 bases and J by 0 bases. Germline V CDR1 and CDR2: LNHDA, SQIVND (reference sequence). The CDR3 DNA is TGTGCCAGTAGTATCTTACCGGGACTAAGCACAGATACGCAGTATTTT. Translating gives CASSILPGLSTDTQYF.

This clone has a single count. The chain carries TRBV25-1 and TRBJ2-1; possible D gene TRBD2, 6 bases. This CDR3 is 14 amino acids long. Germline CDR1 reads MGHDK; CDR2 reads SYGVNS. V was trimmed by 1 base and J by 7 bases, leaving 11 bases between them. The CDR3 region has the DNA TGTGCCAGCAGTGAATTCCCAGGGAGGAATGAGCAGTTCTTC. Protein product: CASSEFPGRNEQFF.

The V gene is TRBV10-2, the J gene TRBJ1-2; possibly TRBD1 for D (5 bases). Germline V gives CDR1 WSHSY, CDR2 SAAADI. The CDR3 is 14 residues long. The ends were cut back, 3 bases at V and 4 bases at J, with 12 bases in the middle. The CDR3 bases are TGCGCCAGCAGTGACAAGGGGCCCTCCTATGGCTACACCTTC. Encoded protein: CASSDKGPSYGYTF.

This clone was detected once. V is TRBV7-2 and J is TRBJ2-5, with D possibly TRBD1 on 5 matching bases. Trimming shortened V by 0 bases and J by 0 bases, and 5 bases separated the two germline ends. This CDR3 comprises 14 residues. CDR1 is SGHTA, CDR2 FQGNSA, per germline. The CDR3 nucleotides read TGTGCCAGCAGCTTAGCAGGGGACCAAGAGACCCAGTACTTC. Protein product: CASSLAGDQETQYF.

The chain combines TRBV4-1 with TRBJ1-3; D is possibly TRBD1 (5 bases). Germline V lookup: CDR1 MGHRA, CDR2 YSYEKL. Trimming shortened V by 4 bases and J by 0 bases, and 16 bases separated the two germline ends. CDR3 length: 17 residues. The CDR3 DNA reads as TGCGCCAGCAGCCTCGTTAGGTTACAGGACTCTGGAAACACCATATATTTT. This codes for CASSLVRLQDSGNTIYF.

Written as DNA, the CDR3 is TGTGCCAGTAGTCCCCGGACAGGGGCAAATGAAAAACTGTTTTTT. Protein product: CASSPRTGANEKLFF. The chain combines TRBV19 with TRBJ1-4; TRBD1 aligns across 9 bases. With 5 bases clipped from V and 5 bases from J, the junction kept 6 bases outside the gene matches. The germline gives CDR1 LNHDA, CDR2 SQIVND (reference sequence). The CDR3 runs 15 residues.

The genes are TRBV11-2 and TRBJ1-1, with D maybe TRBD1 (5 bases). CDR1 and CDR2 from the germline V gene are SGHAT and FQNNGV. This CDR3 region has 14 residues. The V end lost 0 bases, the J end lost 6 bases, and 11 bases lay between the germline ends. The CDR3 nucleotides read TGTGCCAGCAGCTTAGAGCAGGGAGGCGCTGAAGCTTTCTTT. This sequence encodes CASSLEQGGAEAFF.

This clone was observed a single time. The rearrangement joins TRBV2 to TRBJ1-1; no reliable D call. Trimming removed 2 bases at V and 8 bases at J, with 12 bases between. The CDR3 is 13 amino acids. CDR1 is SNHLY, CDR2 FYNNEI, per germline. As DNA, the CDR3 is TGTGCCAGCAGTGAAAATTGGCCAGAAGAAGCTTTCTTT. Translation: CASSENWPEEAFF.

The V call is TRBV30, the J call TRBJ2-5; 11 bases match TRBD1. V shed 5 bases and J 2 bases; nucleotides not matched to a gene: 4. The CDR3 runs to 14 residues. Germline values: CDR1 GTSNPN, CDR2 SVGIG (reference sequence). In DNA form, the CDR3 reads TGTGCCTGGGGCGGGACAGGGGGACAAGAGACCCAGTACTTC. Encoded protein: CAWGGTGGQETQYF. The full variable domain, rest sourced from reference TRBV30 and TRBJ2-5, is SQTIHQWPATLVQPVGSPLSLECTVEGTSNPNLYWYRQAAGRGLQLLFYSVGIGQISSEVPQNLSASRPQDRQFILSSKKLLLSDSGFYLCAWGGTGGQETQYFGPGTRLLVL.

The chain has TRBV3-1 (or the pseudogene TRBV3-2) and TRBJ2-1; tentatively, D is TRBD1 (5 bases). The CDR3 sequence is 16 residues long. CDR1 is LGHDT, CDR2 YNNKEL, per germline (reference sequence). Trimming stripped 1 base from V and 5 bases from J, with 15 bases between. CDR3 nucleotide sequence: TGTGCCAGCAGCCAAGCGGCAGGGCTTCGGGACAATGAGCAGTTCTTC. This translates into CASSQAAGLRDNEQFF.

The rearrangement joins TRBV18 to TRBJ1-4; 9 positions agree with TRBD1. The CDR3 totals 15 residues. Per germline, CDR1 KGHSH and CDR2 LQKENI. J lost 3 bases, V lost 3 bases, and 2 bases had no gene match. The DNA of the CDR3 is TGTGCCAGCTCACCCGGGACAGGGTCTAATGAAAAACTGTTTTTT. Protein: CASSPGTGSNEKLFF. The complete variable domain, with remaining parts taken from reference TRBV18 and TRBJ1-4, reads NAGVMQNPRHLVRRRGQEARLRCSPMKGHSHVYWYRQLPEEGLKFMVYLQKENIIDESGMPKERFSAEFPKEGPSILRIQQVVRGDSAAYFCASSPGTGSNEKLFFGSGTQLSVL.

V and J are TRBV9 and TRBJ2-5; TRBD2 matches at 7 bases. The germline V gene has CDR1 SGDLS and CDR2 YYNGEE. The V and J ends lost 0 bases and 5 bases, in that order; junction bases with no gene match: 4. This CDR3 is 14 amino acids long. In DNA, the CDR3 is TGTGCCAGCAGCGTAGCTGAGGGAGGGGAGACCCAGTACTTC. Encoded protein: CASSVAEGGETQYF.